These 6 T cell receptor beta chains were sequenced from one sample in a study of PD-L1 blockade in urothelial cancer (TCRdb year 2017). The method behind the library was the immunoSEQ multiplex PCR assay. TCRdb re-hosts the immuneACCESS table, in-frame sequences only. Its copies lack some clones; in the studies checked, an unresolved V gene accounts for under half of them, and the cause for the rest is not known. This sample holds 42,000 or so clones; roughly four fifths were observed only once. The ten largest clones capture around 13% of the sample. Explained via the paper, the time point label denotes: peripheral blood 6 weeks after treatment start. Material: PBMCs, obtained around atezolizumab (anti-PD-L1) treatment. Source of these receptors: a man aged 55 to 70 with urothelial cancer.

V is TRBV7-2 and J is TRBJ2-1; TRBD2 agrees at 11 bases. CDR1 and CDR2 from the germline V gene are SGHTA and FQGNSA. Trimming took 4 bases from V and 9 from J; bases not matched to a gene: 11. This CDR3 is 16 amino acids long. The CDR3: CASSSVLLAGVGEQFF. CDR3 DNA sequence: TGTGCCAGCAGCTCCGTACTACTAGCGGGGGTAGGTGAGCAGTTCTTC.

J is TRBJ1-6 and V is TRBV5-6; perhaps TRBD1 as D (5 bases). The V gene lost 0 bases and the J gene lost 0 bases, with 7 bases spanning the gap. In germline, CDR1 is SGHDT, CDR2 YYEEEE. The CDR3 consists of 16 residues. CDR3 DNA sequence: TGTGCCAGCAGCTTGGCGGGGGGCTCCTATAATTCACCCCTCCACTTT. Translation gives CASSLAGGSYNSPLHF.

The table lists this clone with a count of one. V usage is TRBV28 and J usage is TRBJ1-2; 8 positions agree with TRBD1. The CDR3 is 12 amino acids. Germline assignment: CDR1 MDHEN and CDR2 SYDVKM. V gave up 8 bases and J gave up 5 bases; unmatched junction bases: 4. CDR3 bases: TGTGCCAGCCTACAGGGGGAATATGGCTACACCTTC. Protein product: CASLQGEYGYTF.

The chain combines TRBV5-6 with TRBJ1-6, with 7 nucleotides matching TRBD1. Germline CDR1 is SGHDT and CDR2 is YYEEEE. V lost 0 bases to trimming and J lost 12 bases; unmatched junction nucleotides: 9. This CDR3 has 15 residues. This chain's CDR3 is CASSLVGTAPGPLHF. The CDR3 bases are TGTGCCAGCAGCTTGGTCGGGACAGCACCTGGACCCCTCCACTTT.

This chain connects TRBV18 to TRBJ2-2, with D possibly matching TRBD1 (6 bases). V gave up 3 bases and J gave up 5 bases, with 13 bases separating them. Per germline, CDR1 KGHSH and CDR2 LQKENI. The length of the CDR3 is 15 residues. CDR3: CASSPQAGETGELFF. The CDR3 DNA sequence: TGTGCCAGCTCACCTCAGGCAGGGGAAACCGGGGAGCTGTTTTTT.

The chain links TRBV13 to TRBJ1-1; D is ambiguous. The CDR3 has 17 residues. Germline lookup yields CDR1 PRHDT and CDR2 FYEKMQ (reference sequence). With 0 bases removed from V and 1 base from J, the gap between germline ends came to 15 bases. CDR3 in amino acids: CASSLGWSPTGNTEAFF. In nucleotides, the CDR3 is TGTGCCAGCAGCTTAGGGTGGAGCCCGACCGGGAACACTGAAGCTTTCTTT.